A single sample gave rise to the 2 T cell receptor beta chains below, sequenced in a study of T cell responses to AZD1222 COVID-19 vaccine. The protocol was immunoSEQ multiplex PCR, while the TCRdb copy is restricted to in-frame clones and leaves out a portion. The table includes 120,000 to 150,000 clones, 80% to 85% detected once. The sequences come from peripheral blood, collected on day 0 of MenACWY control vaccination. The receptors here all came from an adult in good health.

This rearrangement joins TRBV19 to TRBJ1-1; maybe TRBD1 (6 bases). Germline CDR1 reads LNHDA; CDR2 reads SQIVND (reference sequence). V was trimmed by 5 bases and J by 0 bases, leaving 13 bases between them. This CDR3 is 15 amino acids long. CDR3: CASSPAGALNTEAFF. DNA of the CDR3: TGTGCCAGTAGTCCGGCAGGGGCACTGAACACTGAAGCTTTCTTT.

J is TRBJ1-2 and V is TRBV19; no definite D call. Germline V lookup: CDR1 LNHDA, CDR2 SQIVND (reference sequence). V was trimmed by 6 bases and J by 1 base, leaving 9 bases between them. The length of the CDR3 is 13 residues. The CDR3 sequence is CASSKGVNYGYTF. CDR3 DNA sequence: TGTGCCAGTAGCAAAGGCGTTAACTATGGCTACACCTTC. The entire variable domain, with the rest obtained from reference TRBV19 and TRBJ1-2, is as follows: DGGITQSPKYLFRKEGQNVTLSCEQNLNHDAMYWYRQDPGQGLRLIYYSQIVNDFQKGDIAEGYSVSREKKESFPLTVTSAQKNPTAFYLCASSKGVNYGYTFGSGTRLTVV.